The present TCR beta chain was sequenced within a study of T cell responses to AZD1222 COVID-19 vaccine. Study conclusions and caveats: The study reported that nearly half of spike-specific TCRs target unmutated variant regions. Compared with day 0, the breadth and depth of the Spike-specific TCR repertoire rose significantly after two doses of AZD1222. At study baseline, merely six AZD1222 recipients were seropositive.

As to this clone: Antigen specificity is unknown.

Method: immunoSEQ multiplex PCR; TCRdb's copy keeps in-frame clones and lacks some. Of 53,000 or so clones in the sample, approximately 86% were seen once. Trimming took off 3 bases at V and 5 bases at J, with 10 bases between the two ends. The CDR3 has 14 amino acids. From germline, CDR1 is WNHNN and CDR2 SYGVQD (reference sequence). The chain is built from TRBV10-1 and TRBJ2-2, with no clear D. The sequence was obtained from an adult who received the AZD1222 COVID-19 vaccine. The sequences come from peripheral blood, collected 28 days after the second AZD1222 dose. As DNA, the CDR3 is TGCGCCAGCAGTGACCCGGGCGCAACCGGGGAGCTGTTTTTT. Translating gives CASSDPGATGELFF.